Listed below are T cell receptor beta chains from one sample, sequenced in a study of T cells in Graves' hyperthyroidism and ophthalmopathy. TCRdb reprocessed the multiplex PCR reads with MiXCR, giving one entry per CDR3 protein. The sample has around 340,000 distinct CDR3 sequences, around 18% seen once. Material for sequencing was blood. The receptors were gathered from a middle-aged woman with Graves' ophthalmopathy. The CDR3 runs from the conserved cysteine through the conserved F or W. A D gene is named only where the DNA matches it firmly. Not every row has a clone size; where given, it reads once, few, many or a size class.

d_gene: .
abundance: many
v_gene: TRBV6-1
j_gene: TRBJ2-5
CDR3nt: TGTGCCAGCAGTGAACCGACGCTTCGTCAGACCCAGTACTTC
CDR3aa: CASSEPTLRQTQYF

d_gene: .
abundance: .
v_gene: TRBV7-8
j_gene: TRBJ1-3
CDR3nt: TGTGCCAGCAGCTACTTAAGGGGCACCCCCTCTGGAAACACCATATATTTT
CDR3aa: CASSYLRGTPSGNTIYF

d_gene: .
abundance: many
v_gene: TRBV6-2/TRBV6-3
j_gene: TRBJ2-7
CDR3nt: TGTGCCAGCAGCAGGTATCCCTACGAGCAGTACTTC
CDR3aa: CASSRYPYEQYF

d_gene: TRBD1
abundance: many
v_gene: TRBV6-2/TRBV6-3
j_gene: TRBJ1-2
CDR3nt: TGTGCCAGCGCCAGAACCTTACAGGGGAGGAGTGGCTACACCTTC
CDR3aa: CASARTLQGRSGYTF

d_gene: TRBD1
abundance: many
v_gene: TRBV11-1
j_gene: TRBJ2-7
CDR3nt: TGTGCCAGCAGCTTTACAGGGACAGGGGGCTGGTCCTACGAGCAGTACTTC
CDR3aa: CASSFTGTGGWSYEQYF

d_gene: TRBD2
abundance: many
v_gene: TRBV6-4
j_gene: TRBJ2-3
CDR3nt: TGTGCCAGCAGTGACGCGGGGGGCACAGATACGCAGTATTTT
CDR3aa: CASSDAGGTDTQYF

d_gene: .
abundance: .
v_gene: TRBV12-3/TRBV12-4
j_gene: TRBJ2-1
CDR3nt: TGTGCCAGCAGTTTAGCGCGGGGCTCCTACAATGAGCAGTTCTTC
CDR3aa: CASSLARGSYNEQFF

d_gene: .
abundance: many
v_gene: TRBV6-1
j_gene: TRBJ1-1
CDR3nt: TGTGCCAGCAGTGATGTACCCCCCGACCGGGCTTTCTTT
CDR3aa: CASSDVPPDRAFF

d_gene: TRBD2
abundance: many
v_gene: TRBV6-5
j_gene: TRBJ2-7
CDR3nt: TGTGCCAGCAGTCCACTTGGACTAGCGGGAGAGCAGTACTTC
CDR3aa: CASSPLGLAGEQYF

d_gene: TRBD2
abundance: many
v_gene: TRBV20-1
j_gene: TRBJ2-7
CDR3nt: TGCAGTGCTAGAGATCCTCGTACTAGCGGGAGTTACGAGCAGTACTTC
CDR3aa: CSARDPRTSGSYEQYF